The clone carrying this T cell receptor beta chain was seen a single time. This entry is derived from a study of technical replicates of blood from a handful of donors. Method: immunoSEQ multiplex PCR; TCRdb's copy keeps in-frame clones and lacks some. Altogether about 89,000 clones are present, about 94% being singletons, with the ten largest covering roughly 0.24%. The source of this sequence is a human donor in good health. Specimen: T cells isolated from PBMCs.

The CDR3 loop is CASSRGHITSYEQYF. The CDR3 DNA reads as TGTGCCAGCAGTAGGGGCCATATTACCTCCTACGAGCAGTACTTC. The chain joins TRBV2 to TRBJ2-7; tentative D call: TRBD1 (5 bases). The CDR3 spans 15 residues. CDR1 is SNHLY and CDR2 is FYNNEI in the germline V gene. V gave up 5 bases and J gave up 0 bases, with 14 bases separating them.